This TCR beta chain was sequenced during a study of Graves' ophthalmopathy and Graves' hyperthyroidism listed by TCRdb under 2018. Describing the broader study: Peripheral blood was collected before any treatment was given, at the time of initial diagnosis. To explore V-J signatures that distinguish ophthalmopathy from hyperthyroidism, a discovery set of about a hundred patients was enrolled, made up of some 41 with ophthalmopathy and 57 with stable hyperthyroidism. The study used TCR beta repertoire signatures to distinguish Graves' ophthalmopathy from Graves' hyperthyroidism and to predict progression to ophthalmopathy. For training and testing, the 100 patients in the discovery cohort were randomly divided in a 7:3 ratio. Following sampling, methimazole starting at 30 mg daily was administered to hyperthyroidism patients, and high-dose intravenous methylprednisolone was administered to ophthalmopathy patients. In total, over 130 blood samples were TCR-sequenced: roughly 45 ophthalmopathy, under 80 hyperthyroidism and some 17 hyperthyroidism-to-ophthalmopathy patients. An independent validation cohort comprised around 19 hyperthyroidism patients and some 16 patients who later progressed from hyperthyroidism to ophthalmopathy. In six hyperthyroidism patients, the T-cell repertoire of thyroid tissue was compared with the T-cell repertoire of blood.

Reading the germline V gene gives CDR1 MNHEY and CDR2 SVGAGI. The germline ends are 10 bases apart after V is trimmed by 0 bases and J by 11 bases. From cysteine to phenylalanine, the CDR3 is 12 amino acids long. Of all the DNA, just the CDR3 is kept, 36 bases in frame from base 1. With regard to this clonotype: The antigen it binds to is not known. Base quality data are lacking; no much larger clone is found one base away.

Study-wide conclusions, independent of this receptor: Ophthalmopathy was separated from stable hyperthyroidism by the 13-signature model with about 85% sensitivity and roughly 82% specificity in cross-validation and with 80%/75% in the test set. Most expanded thyroid clonotypes with a frequency above 0.001 also appeared in blood, which suggests that blood repertoires may reflect the immune response in the thyroid. In validation, the model predicted ophthalmopathy progression with over 60% sensitivity and about 73% specificity; 12 predicted patients were CT-confirmed with GO in a median of about 6.2 months. Sample size was not predetermined statistically, and investigators were not blinded to group allocation.

Hyperthyroidism was defined as stable when no progression to ophthalmopathy occurred within 18 months of follow-up. The hyperthyroidism patients were 18 to 65 years old and newly diagnosed, with a disease duration of less than 2 months. Anyone with other autoimmune diseases, uncontrolled infections, pregnancy or lactation was excluded from the study. Diagnosis was based on clinical symptoms, serum thyroxine, TRAb, thyroid ultrasound and orbital computed tomography. Using Ficoll-Paque density gradient centrifugation, PBMCs were isolated from 9.5 to 10 ml of fresh peripheral blood. Trizol reagent was used to extract the total RNA, and its quality was then checked on an Agilent 2100 Bioanalyzer. For repertoire sequencing, TCR beta CDR3 regions were amplified from RNA transcripts. A first-round RT-PCR used HTBI primers with the Qiagen OneStep RT-PCR kit, followed by a second-round multiplex PCR, size selection and purification. The libraries underwent paired-end sequencing with 100 bp reads on an Illumina HiSeq2000. In the paper's pipeline: SOAPnuke was used to process the reads, throwing out any read that had adapters, had uncalled bases, had a mean Phred below 15, or lacked an exact constant-primer or identifier match. COPE v1.2.5 was used to merge the high-quality paired reads. Clonotypes were defined as unique nucleotide sequences and were aligned to IMGT TRB V, D and J references using MiTCR v1.1. The analysis was limited to V-J combinations with a frequency above 0.0001, which together covered over 99% of the repertoires. For each V-J combination, a TCR clonal expansion and chaos score was defined as the ratio of F50 clonal expansion to chaos observed in the TCRdist matrix. Welch's t-statistics and random forest were used to reduce features to approximately 13 V-J combinations, which were fed into a naive Bayes classifier. The similarity between thyroid and blood repertoires was quantified using the Morisita-Horn index. TCRdb cleaned the public reads at Q25 with fastp, built clones with MiXCR and kept in-frame beta chains. One record per CDR3 amino acid sequence lists the most common genes and DNA. TCRdb, not the original authors, processed these V and J calls. This sample lists roughly 610,000 distinct CDR3 sequences; 20% to 25% were detected once. Approximately 7% of the sample lies in the top ten.

The sequenced material came from peripheral blood. Recombination connected TRBV6-5 to TRBJ1-1; 6 matching bases give a weak D call of TRBD1. This sequence was found in a woman in her late teens or twenties with stable Graves' hyperthyroidism. Some clones in this sample may be carry-over from other donors' samples. Donor details come from another sample of the same person, matched by shared clones. The CDR3 corresponds to CASSYSTGNAFF. The sequenced DNA: TGTGCCAGCAGTTACTCGACAGGTAATGCTTTCTTT.